Shown below are 28 T cell receptor beta chains from a single sample sequenced in a study of regulatory T cells in long-lasting Graves disease. iRepertoire HTBI primers and Arm-PCR of CDR3 regions built TCR beta libraries. TCRdb redid the calling of the multiplex PCR reads with MiXCR, one entry per CDR3 protein. The table has over 300,000 distinct CDR3 sequences, roughly 21% seen once. Stated time point: persistent/refractory GD, antithyroid drugs over 5 years with positive TRAb. Researchers made the TCR library from RNA that was extracted from PBMCs. The sequencing used peripheral blood mononuclear cells (PBMCs), collected when the disease was refractory, from a patient treated with antithyroid drugs. These receptors were obtained from a female donor with Graves disease.

The gene calls are TRBV7-8 and TRBJ1-1, with unresolved D. The CDR3 is 14 residues long. V lost 3 bases to trimming and J lost 3 bases, with 11 bases between them. Germline loops: CDR1 SGHVS, CDR2 FQNEAQ. The CDR3 bases are TGTGCCAGCAGCTTTAACAGTTTAGACACTGAAGCTTTCTTT. This gives the protein CASSFNSLDTEAFF. Filled out from reference TRBV7-8 and TRBJ1-1, the complete variable domain reads GAGVSQSPRYKVAKRGQDVALRCDPISGHVSLFWYQQALGQGPEFLTYFQNEAQLDKSGLPSDRFFAERPEGSVSTLKIQRTQQEDSAVYLCASSFNSLDTEAFFGQGTRLTVV.

V gene TRBV20-1 combines with J gene TRBJ1-1; D is perhaps TRBD1 (6 bases). V was cut by 0 bases and J by 6 bases, with 14 bases left in between. Germline loops: CDR1 DFQATT, CDR2 SNEGSKA (reference sequence). The CDR3 loop spans 14 amino acids. The CDR3 coding sequence is TGCAGTGCTAGAGATCCCAGGGGCGGCTCTGAAGCTTTCTTT. It is translated as CSARDPRGGSEAFF.

This clonotype was seen a single time. Just one base apart from a much larger clone, this may be a read error. The V and J genes are TRBV6-2 or TRBV6-3 and TRBJ1-1; D is unresolved. Germline-derived CDR1 and CDR2 are MNHEY and SVGEGT. The CDR3 spans 15 residues. The germline V and J ends were trimmed by 3 bases and 6 bases, with 17 bases remaining between them. Here the CDR3 DNA reads TGTGCCAGCAGTTATGAGCCCGAAGGTGACCCTGAAGCTTTCTTT. Translation gives CASSYEPEGDPEAFF.

This clonotype was found many times. The CDR3 is CASSFSGGAGANVLTF. The CDR3 DNA is TGTGCCAGCAGTTTTTCAGGGGGCGCTGGGGCCAACGTCCTGACTTTC. V and J are TRBV12-3 or TRBV12-4 and TRBJ2-6; 8 bases align to TRBD1. This CDR3 is 16 amino acids long. The ends lost 3 bases at V and 2 bases at J; junction bases unmatched: 3.

This clonotype has a count of ten or more. The V call is TRBV7-2, the J call TRBJ2-7, with 8 bases lining up with TRBD2. The CDR3 runs 14 residues. The V segment lost 2 bases and the J segment 5 bases; nucleotides outside the gene matches: 5. Germline CDR1 is SGHTA and CDR2 is FQGNSA. CDR3 region: CASSLRTSRDEQYF. The CDR3 DNA sequence: TGTGCCAGCAGCTTAAGGACTAGCAGGGACGAGCAGTACTTC.

This clonotype showed up many times. This rearrangement joins TRBV6-9 to TRBJ2-7; TRBD2 is a possible D gene (5 bases). Germline-derived CDR1 and CDR2 are MNHGY and SVAAGI. V was pared by 3 bases and J by 0 bases, with 12 bases between. The CDR3 loop spans 15 amino acids. The chain's CDR3 is CASSYSADRSYEQYF. CDR3 DNA: TGTGCCAGCAGTTACTCAGCGGACCGCTCCTACGAGCAGTACTTC.

This rearrangement joins TRBV6-2 or TRBV6-3 to TRBJ2-5; D unresolved. Germline loops: CDR1 MNHEY, CDR2 SVGEGT. The CDR3 spans 11 residues. V lost 1 base and J 5 bases, leaving 2 bases between the germline ends. The CDR3 nucleotides read TGTGCCAGCAGTTACTGGGAGACCCAGTACTTC. This codes for CASSYWETQYF.

This clonotype has ten or more counts. The chain employs TRBV28 and TRBJ2-5; D is undetermined. There are 20 residues in the CDR3. Trimming left V 6 bases short and J 0 bases short, with 29 bases between. The V gene's germline CDR1 is MDHEN and CDR2 SYDVKM. The CDR3 nucleotides are TGTGCCAGCAGCCACTATCAACGATTTTTTCTGAGGATGGACCAAGAGACCCAGTACTTC. It encodes CASSHYQRFFLRMDQETQYF.

In the case of this clonotype: This may be a read error: a much more frequent sequence differs by one nucleotide. J is TRBJ2-7 and V is TRBV12-3 or TRBV12-4; D gene unclear. The CDR3 length is 15 residues. Between the trimmed V and J ends, which lost 2 bases and 2 bases, there was a span of 13 bases. The CDR3 DNA reads as TGTGCCAGCAGTTTATCCCGTCTGCCCCCCTACGAGCAGTACTTC. Translation: CASSLSRLPPYEQYF.

CDR3 loop: CASSEYRLGTANSPLHF. CDR3 DNA: TGTGCCAGCAGTGAATACCGCCTGGGGACAGCAAATTCACCCCTCCACTTT. The chain combines TRBV2 with TRBJ1-6; 7 positions match TRBD1. Trimming at V came to 2 bases and at J to 7 bases, leaving 11 bases not matched to a gene. The CDR3 is made up of 17 amino acids. The germline CDR1 and CDR2 sequences are SNHLY and FYNNEI. Combining the CDR3 with reference TRBV2 and TRBJ1-6 gives the whole variable domain EPEVTQTPSHQVTQMGQEVILRCVPISNHLYFYWYRQILGQKVEFLVSFYNNEISEKSEIFDDQFSVERPDGSNFTLKIRSTKLEDSAMYFCASSEYRLGTANSPLHFGNGTRLTVT.

This clonotype was observed many times. The gene calls are TRBV10-2 and TRBJ1-6; D uncertain. V was pared by 1 base and J by 10 bases, with 5 bases between. Germline lookup yields CDR1 WSHSY and CDR2 SAAADI. The CDR3 spans 12 residues. The chain's CDR3 is CASSEFESPLHF. CDR3 nucleotide sequence: TGCGCCAGCAGTGAGTTTGAATCACCCCTCCACTTT.

This clonotype was counted between two and nine times. The gene calls are TRBV30 and TRBJ1-1; D not resolved. This CDR3 is built from 13 residues. CDR1 is GTSNPN and CDR2 is SVGIG in the germline V gene (reference sequence). Trimming stripped 1 base from V and 2 bases from J, with 8 bases between. For the CDR3, the DNA is TGTGCCTGGAGTGGACATACCAACACTGAAGCTTTCTTT. It yields the protein CAWSGHTNTEAFF. The full variable domain, with the rest looked up from reference TRBV30 and TRBJ1-1, is SQTIHQWPATLVQPVGSPLSLECTVEGTSNPNLYWYRQAAGRGLQLLFYSVGIGQISSEVPQNLSASRPQDRQFILSSKKLLLSDSGFYLCAWSGHTNTEAFFGQGTRLTVV.

V is TRBV20-1 and J is TRBJ1-5; TRBD1 aligns across 8 bases. The V segment lost 3 bases and the J segment 4 bases; nucleotides outside the gene matches: 8. The V gene's germline CDR1 is DFQATT and CDR2 SNEGSKA (reference sequence). This CDR3 comprises 15 residues. The CDR3 sequence: CSARVQGAWNQPQHF. In DNA, the CDR3 is TGCAGTGCTAGGGTTCAGGGGGCTTGGAATCAGCCCCAGCATTTT.

The CDR3 here is CASSQDTFNQPQHF. As DNA, the CDR3 is TGTGCCAGCAGCCAAGACACATTTAATCAGCCCCAGCATTTT. This sequence joins TRBV3-1 and TRBJ1-5; D is unclear. V was trimmed by 0 bases and J by 4 bases, leaving 7 bases between them. The CDR3 runs 14 residues. Germline values: CDR1 LGHDT, CDR2 YNNKEL (reference sequence).

This clonotype has a count of ten or more. The chain recombines TRBV7-8 with TRBJ2-2, with 7 bases matching TRBD2. J was trimmed by 7 bases and V by 4 bases; bases with no gene match: 12. This CDR3 spans 16 amino acids. Germline CDR1 SGHVS, CDR2 FQNEAQ. CDR3 coding DNA: TGTGCCAGCAGCTCGCCCCGGGGGGAAGGGATCGGGGAGCTGTTTTTT. The encoded protein is CASSSPRGEGIGELFF.

This clonotype was observed a few times. This chain joins TRBV10-3 and TRBJ2-2, with TRBD1 as a possible D gene (5 bases). CDR1 is ENHRY and CDR2 is SYGVKD in the germline V gene. The CDR3 extends over 16 amino acids. V gave up 0 bases and J gave up 4 bases, with 12 bases separating them. The DNA of the CDR3 is TGTGCCATCAGTGAGTCGGGCAGGGCAGGCACCGGGGAGCTGTTTTTT. As protein: CAISESGRAGTGELFF.

This clonotype has only a few counts. V usage is TRBV20-1 and J usage is TRBJ1-5, with D possibly TRBD1 on 6 matching bases. The germline gives CDR1 DFQATT, CDR2 SNEGSKA (reference sequence). The V end lost 1 base, the J end lost 5 bases, and 36 bases lay between the germline ends. This CDR3 contains 22 residues. The CDR3 DNA reads as TGCAGTGCTAGAGCACTCACCGACAGGTGGGAGAGAGCTAAGGGGCATGATCAGCCCCAGCATTTT. Encoded protein: CSARALTDRWERAKGHDQPQHF.

This clonotype was counted many times. The V call is TRBV2, the J call TRBJ2-7, with D unresolved. Trimming stripped 1 base from V and 0 bases from J, with 10 bases between. The germline gives CDR1 SNHLY, CDR2 FYNNEI. CDR3 size: 15 residues. The CDR3 reads CASSEEVGSSYEQYF. In DNA, the CDR3 is TGTGCCAGCAGTGAAGAGGTCGGCAGCTCCTACGAGCAGTACTTC.

Turning to this clonotype: Lacking the conserved final phenylalanine or tryptophan, this CDR3 likely reflects a read error. The chain carries TRBV5-1 and TRBJ2-7, with TRBD2 as a possible D gene (5 bases). Germline lookup yields CDR1 SGHRS and CDR2 YFSETQ. The CDR3 extends over 13 amino acids. Trimming took off 4 bases at V and 5 bases at J, with 13 bases between the two ends. The chain's CDR3 is CASSPYGIHEQYS. The CDR3, as DNA: TGCGCCAGCAGCCCCTACGGGATCCACGAGCAGTACTCC.

The CDR3: CASSQDAQTNTEAFF. Here the CDR3 DNA reads TGTGCCAGCAGCCAAGATGCCCAGACGAACACTGAAGCTTTCTTT. The J gene is TRBJ1-1, the V gene TRBV4-2, with D unclear. This CDR3 comprises 15 residues. V shed 0 bases and J shed 1 base, with 9 bases lying between them. Looked up from germline, CDR1 is LGHNA and CDR2 is YNFKEQ.

The V and J genes are TRBV4-3 and TRBJ1-2, with 11 positions matching TRBD1. The CDR3 is made up of 17 amino acids. The germline V gene has CDR1 LGHNA and CDR2 YSLEER. V was clipped by 0 bases and J by 7 bases; unmatched bases: 10. The CDR3 sequence is CASSQEISRTGGSGYTF. The CDR3 DNA is TGCGCCAGCAGCCAAGAAATTAGCAGGACAGGGGGCTCTGGCTACACCTTC.

J is TRBJ1-2 and V is TRBV6-1; 11 nucleotides align to TRBD1. V was pared by 5 bases and J by 9 bases, with 11 bases of the junction left unmatched. The CDR3 runs 15 residues. Germline V CDR1 and CDR2: MNHNS, SASEGT. DNA for the CDR3: TGTGCCAGCAGTCCACTGGACAGGGGGCTTAGTAGCTACACCTTC. Translated, it gives CASSPLDRGLSSYTF.

This clonotype was detected a few times. J is TRBJ1-1 and V is TRBV4-2, with D possibly being TRBD1 (5 bases). CDR1 and CDR2 from the germline V gene are LGHNA and YNFKEQ. Deletions cut 3 bases from V and 5 bases from J, with 13 bases between. The CDR3 loop spans 14 amino acids. The CDR3 coding sequence is TGTGCCAGCAGCCACCCGGGGGGTCGGACTGAAGCTTTCTTT. Translated, it gives CASSHPGGRTEAFF.

This CDR3 reads CASSPRTGTNQPQHF. The CDR3 DNA reads as TGTGCCAGCAGCCCACGGACAGGGACCAATCAGCCCCAGCATTTT. The V and J genes are TRBV6-1 and TRBJ1-5; 8 bases line up with TRBD1. V was pared by 6 bases and J by 3 bases, with 7 bases of the junction left unmatched. This CDR3 comprises 15 residues. Germline V gene lookup returns CDR1 MNHNS and CDR2 SASEGT.

This clonotype has a single count. This rearrangement joins TRBV4-1 to TRBJ2-3; 12 bases line up with TRBD2. J gave up 4 bases and V 0 bases, and 5 bases lay outside the gene matches. Looked up from germline, CDR1 is MGHRA and CDR2 is YSYEKL. The CDR3 has 17 residues. The DNA of the CDR3 is TGCGCCAGCAGCCAAGAGCTAGCGGGGGGGGAGGCAGATACGCAGTATTTT. Translating it yields CASSQELAGGEADTQYF.

In the case of this clonotype: This may arise from a read error, as a much more abundant clone is one base away. The V gene is TRBV7-2, the J gene TRBJ2-5; 12 bases match TRBD1. Germline CDR1 reads SGHTA; CDR2 reads FQGNSA. There are 15 residues in the CDR3. CDR3 protein: CASSLGGQGAEAQYF. The CDR3 DNA reads as TGTGCCAGCAGCCTAGGGGGACAGGGGGCAGAGGCCCAGTACTTC.

This clonotype was detected many times. The chain joins TRBV30 to TRBJ2-6; a weak D match, TRBD2 (5 bases). This CDR3 region has 15 residues. Germline values: CDR1 GTSNPN, CDR2 SVGIG (reference sequence). Trimming took off 3 bases at V and 2 bases at J, with 11 bases between the two ends. CDR3 sequence reads: CAWRGTSAGANVLTF. CDR3 coding DNA: TGTGCCTGGAGAGGAACTAGTGCTGGGGCCAACGTCCTGACTTTC.

The CDR3 DNA follows: TGTGCCAGCAGTCCCCTCTTGGGGACGGTGCTGAACACCGGGGAGCTGTTTTTT. As protein: CASSPLLGTVLNTGELFF. The chain recombines TRBV28 with TRBJ2-2; D is possibly TRBD1 or TRBD2 (5 bases each). The germline V gene encodes CDR1 MDHEN and CDR2 SYDVKM. CDR3 length: 18 residues. V gave up 5 bases and J gave up 1 base, with 20 bases separating them.